This T cell receptor beta chain was documented in a study of T cell responses to AZD1222 COVID-19 vaccine. Profiling relied on immunoSEQ multiplex PCR, and the TCRdb table lists in-frame clones only, not all of them. The table has about 39,000 clones, just over 85% seen once; the top ten hold around a quarter. This clone is a singleton in its sample. Its specificity is unknown. The CDR3 contains 13 residues. Germline V CDR1 and CDR2: SGHNT, YENEEA. Trimming removed 5 bases from V and 5 bases from J, with 12 bases in between. Overall study results and limits: Within unmutated variant regions lay the reported targets of nearly half of spike-specific TCRs.

This receptor was identified in an adult who received the MenACWY meningococcal vaccine as a control. The chain links TRBV11-3 to TRBJ1-1, with D maybe TRBD1 (6 bases). The sequenced sample was peripheral blood, obtained 28 days after the second dose of the MenACWY control vaccine. CDR3 protein: CASSRGRETEAFF. In nucleotides, the CDR3 is TGTGCCAGCAGCCGGGGGCGGGAGACTGAAGCTTTCTTT.